The rows below give T cell receptor beta chains drawn from one sample of a study of beta chain features in type 1 diabetes. Assay used: immunoSEQ multiplex PCR; TCRdb lists only in-frame clones, some missing. Here the sample spans around 100,000 clones, 28% being singletons. Sequences were obtained from central memory CD4+ T cells from blood. The origin of the receptors is a woman between 18 and 29 years old with type 1 diabetes. CDR3s include the opening cysteine and the closing phenylalanine or tryptophan. D genes are given only for firm matches. Where a row states a size, it is once, few, many or the class of an expanded clone; other rows omit it.

TRBV25-1,TRBD2,.,TRBJ2-6,CASSTGGVSSGANVLTF,TGTGCCAGCAGTACGGGAGGGGTTAGCTCTGGGGCCAACGTCCTGACTTTC
TRBV7-9,.,.,TRBJ2-6,CASSPSSGANVLTF,TGTGCCAGCAGCCCTAGCTCTGGGGCCAACGTCCTGACTTTC
TRBV18,.,.,TRBJ2-5,CASSPPALAETQYF,TGTGCCAGCTCACCACCGGCGCTAGCAGAGACCCAGTACTTC
TRBV7-9,.,.,TRBJ2-5,CASSPPGSQETQYF,TGTGCCAGCAGCCCCCCGGGAAGTCAAGAGACCCAGTACTTC
TRBV11-3,TRBD1,.,TRBJ2-1,CASSWTGGVGNEQFF,TGTGCCAGCAGCTGGACAGGGGGGGTTGGCAATGAGCAGTTCTTC
TRBV7-9,TRBD1,.,TRBJ1-4,CASSLQGTVEKLFF,TGTGCCAGCAGCTTGCAGGGGACAGTTGAAAAACTGTTTTTT
TRBV19,TRBD1,.,TRBJ2-3,CASSLPGTGAYTQYF,TGTGCCAGTAGTCTCCCCGGGACAGGAGCTTATACGCAGTATTTT
TRBV9,.,.,TRBJ2-1,CASSPRHATYNEQFF,TGTGCCAGCAGCCCGCGACATGCGACGTACAATGAGCAGTTCTTC
TRBV6-6,.,few,TRBJ2-1,CASRPPGEPTHEQFF,TGTGCCAGCAGGCCACCGGGAGAACCTACACATGAGCAGTTCTTC
TRBV4-1,TRBD2,.,TRBJ2-1,CASSPGIAGRDEQFF,TGCGCCAGCAGCCCAGGGATAGCGGGAAGGGACGAGCAGTTCTTC
TRBV29-1,.,few,TRBJ1-2,CSVDGQGDGYTF,TGCAGCGTTGACGGGCAGGGTGATGGCTACACCTTC
TRBV11-2,.,.,TRBJ2-5,CASSLDRETQYF,TGTGCCAGCAGCTTAGACAGAGAGACCCAGTACTTC
TRBV19,TRBD2,.,TRBJ2-6,CASSGLAGSSGANVLTF,TGTGCCAGTAGTGGACTAGCGGGGTCCTCTGGGGCCAACGTCCTGACTTTC
TRBV6-5,.,few,TRBJ1-2,CASFGGNGYTF,TGTGCCAGCTTTGGGGGCAACGGCTACACCTTC
TRBV30,.,few,TRBJ2-5,CAWGRNFQETQYF,TGTGCCTGGGGGAGGAACTTCCAAGAGACCCAGTACTTC
TRBV28,.,few,TRBJ1-1,CASSFGAAARNTEAFF,TGTGCCAGCAGTTTTGGGGCCGCGGCCAGGAACACTGAAGCTTTCTTT
TRBV27,TRBD1,.,TRBJ1-1,CASSSGTVLGGNTEAFF,TGTGCCAGCAGTTCCGGGACAGTTCTCGGGGGCAACACTGAAGCTTTCTTT
TRBV27,.,.,TRBJ1-2,CASRDTYYGYTF,TGTGCCAGCAGGGACACCTACTATGGCTACACCTTC
TRBV7-2,TRBD2,.,TRBJ2-1,CASSPAGGRGVNEQFF,TGTGCCAGCAGCCCAGCGGGAGGGAGAGGCGTCAATGAGCAGTTCTTC
TRBV30,TRBD1,.,TRBJ1-1,CAWRRTGLMNTEAFF,TGTGCCTGGAGGCGGACAGGCCTCATGAACACTGAAGCTTTCTTT
TRBV5-1,.,once,TRBJ1-2,CASSLGTTYGYTF,TGCGCCAGCAGCTTGGGGACAACCTATGGCTACACCTTC
TRBV6-6,.,few,TRBJ1-1,CASSIGQNTEAFF,TGTGCCAGCAGCATAGGACAGAACACTGAAGCTTTCTTT
TRBV19,TRBD1,.,TRBJ2-4,CASSLTGVLAKNIQYF,TGTGCCAGTAGTTTAACAGGGGTACTAGCCAAAAACATTCAGTACTTC
TRBV6-6,TRBD1,.,TRBJ1-1,CASSLGQGRTEAFF,TGTGCCAGCAGCCTAGGACAGGGGCGAACTGAAGCTTTCTTT
TRBV2,TRBD1,once,TRBJ1-4,CASSLRVGQIKEKLFF,TGTGCCAGCAGTCTGAGGGTGGGACAGATCAAGGAAAAACTGTTTTTT
TRBV7-2,.,.,TRBJ2-2,CASREVAGAGELFF,TGTGCCAGCAGGGAGGTTGCCGGCGCCGGGGAGCTGTTTTTT
TRBV27,.,.,TRBJ2-1,CASSLWGLAGNEQFF,TGTGCCAGCAGTTTATGGGGGCTAGCTGGGAATGAGCAGTTCTTC
TRBV7-2,TRBD1,.,TRBJ1-2,CASSLGDRDVKIGYTF,TGTGCCAGCAGCTTAGGGGACAGGGATGTAAAAATCGGCTACACCTTC
TRBV5-4,TRBD2,once,TRBJ2-2,CASSQAAGGPIKGELFF,TGTGCCAGCAGTCAGGCGGCGGGAGGGCCGATTAAGGGGGAGCTGTTTTTT
TRBV6-5,.,.,TRBJ2-3,CASSPSTDTQYF,TGTGCCAGCAGTCCAAGCACAGATACGCAGTATTTT
TRBV30,.,.,TRBJ1-5,CAWDSGNQPQHF,TGTGCCTGGGACAGCGGCAATCAGCCCCAGCATTTT
TRBV18,.,.,TRBJ2-1,CASSPAGDNEQFF,TGTGCCAGCTCCCCAGCCGGGGACAATGAGCAGTTCTTC
TRBV30,TRBD2,once,TRBJ2-3,CAWSPFGSGRSDTQYF,TGTGCCTGGAGTCCCTTTGGTAGCGGGAGGTCAGATACGCAGTATTTT
TRBV10-3,TRBD2,.,TRBJ2-7,CAAASGLAGGEQYF,TGTGCCGCCGCCTCGGGACTAGCGGGAGGCGAGCAGTACTTC
TRBV28,TRBD2,few,TRBJ2-1,CASSTPSGPYNEQFF,TGTGCCAGCAGTACCCCTAGCGGGCCCTACAATGAGCAGTTCTTC
TRBV7-9,TRBD1,.,TRBJ2-1,CASSLAQGAGEQFF,TGTGCCAGCAGCTTAGCACAGGGGGCGGGAGAGCAGTTCTTC
TRBV7-8,TRBD1,few,TRBJ1-1,CASSLLRAGQGEAFF,TGTGCCAGCAGCTTACTCCGGGCAGGACAGGGTGAAGCTTTCTTT
TRBV4-3,TRBD2,few,TRBJ2-2,CASSQEGTSGSIAGELFF,TGCGCCAGCAGCCAAGAAGGGACTAGCGGGAGTATTGCCGGGGAGCTGTTTTTT
TRBV18,TRBD2,.,TRBJ2-2,CASSRLAGGLNTGELFF,TGTGCCAGCTCACGTCTAGCGGGAGGCCTGAACACCGGGGAGCTGTTTTTT
TRBV7-2,.,few,TRBJ1-3,CASSLREIGNTIYF,TGTGCCAGCAGCTTACGAGAGATTGGAAACACCATATATTTT
TRBV28,TRBD1,.,TRBJ2-7,CASSPVDRDTYEQYF,TGTGCCAGCAGTCCCGTCGACAGGGACACCTACGAGCAGTACTTC
TRBV29-1,TRBD2,few,TRBJ2-2,CSVASGSFSGELFF,TGCAGCGTTGCCAGCGGGAGTTTTTCCGGGGAGCTGTTTTTT
TRBV30,.,.,TRBJ2-5,CAWSQQGMVETQYF,TGTGCCTGGAGCCAACAGGGTATGGTGGAGACCCAGTACTTC
TRBV29-1,TRBD1,many,TRBJ1-1,CSADRENTEAFF,TGCAGCGCCGACAGGGAGAACACTGAAGCTTTCTTT
TRBV7-9,.,few,TRBJ2-1,CASSLGRQFSYNEQFF,TGTGCCAGCAGCTTAGGGCGGCAATTCTCCTACAATGAGCAGTTCTTC
TRBV5-1,TRBD2,.,TRBJ2-5,CASSPGTSGSAGETQYF,TGCGCCAGCAGCCCCGGGACTAGCGGGAGCGCAGGGGAGACCCAGTACTTC
TRBV27,.,.,TRBJ2-1,CASSLSPVPLYNEQFF,TGTGCCAGCAGTTTATCACCGGTGCCCCTCTACAATGAGCAGTTCTTC
TRBV9,TRBD1,.,TRBJ1-2,CASSAYPGTDYGYTF,TGTGCCAGCAGCGCCTATCCCGGGACAGACTATGGCTACACCTTC
TRBV6-1,.,.,TRBJ1-2,CASSRTAESYGYTF,TGTGCCAGCAGTCGAACAGCTGAGTCCTATGGCTACACCTTC
TRBV5-1,.,few,TRBJ2-7,CASRDGTPAIEQYF,TGCGCCAGCAGGGACGGGACACCCGCGATCGAGCAGTACTTC
TRBV7-3,.,.,TRBJ1-5,CASSATSDQPQHF,TGTGCCAGCAGCGCCACCAGCGATCAGCCCCAGCATTTT
TRBV10-3,TRBD2,.,TRBJ2-3,CAISESSFAGGTDTQYF,TGTGCCATCAGTGAGTCTTCGTTTGCGGGAGGCACAGATACGCAGTATTTT